This TCR beta chain is from a study of T-cell reconstitution after alpha-beta-depleted transplantation in children. This clonotype was seen a few times. Unique molecular identifiers were used to barcode this TCRbeta library. TCRdb redid the calling of the PCR reads with MiXCR, one entry per CDR3 protein. The data show about 400,000 distinct CDR3 sequences, with around 21% seen just once and approximately 3.8% held by the top ten. The germline V and J ends were trimmed by 6 bases and 3 bases, with 14 bases remaining between them. CDR3 length: 15 residues. Germline V gives CDR1 MNHNS, CDR2 SASEGT. V and J are TRBV6-1 and TRBJ1-4, with D hard to call. This specimen was PBMCs from the stem cell graft donor, taken from the stem cell graft. The sequence came from a human donor who donated a stem cell graft to a child with acute myeloid leukemia. The DNA of the CDR3 is TGTGCCAGCAGCCCCCTGAGGCTGGCTAATGAAAAACTGTTTTTT. Its translation is CASSPLRLANEKLFF.